What follows are 4 T cell receptor beta chains derived from one specimen sequenced in a study of CD8 T cells in Susac syndrome (dated by TCRdb to about 2019). Library preparation was by the immunoSEQ multiplex PCR assay. RNA was extracted with the RNeasy kit and about 0.45 to 1 ug was reverse transcribed using random hexamers. TCRdb reprocessing: public reads trimmed at Q25 with fastp, clones called with MiXCR, in-frame beta chains kept. Rows are unified per CDR3 protein, each entry keeping the most common DNA and genes. This sample lists about 240,000 distinct CDR3 sequences; 90% to 96% were detected once. Approximately 0.094% of the sample goes to the ten largest clones. Material for sequencing was CD4+ T cells from PBMCs. These receptor sequences come from a human donor with Susac syndrome.

The chain uses TRBV7-9 and TRBJ2-3, with D perhaps being TRBD1 or TRBD2 (5 bases each). The CDR3 covers 16 residues. Germline values: CDR1 SEHNR, CDR2 FQNEAQ (reference sequence). V lost 5 bases and J lost 1, with 16 bases in between. The CDR3 loop is CASSLQGPRGTDTQYF. The CDR3 DNA sequence: TGTGCCAGCAGCCTTCAGGGCCCGCGGGGCACAGATACGCAGTATTTT.

The V call is TRBV20-1, the J call TRBJ2-3; 8 bases align to TRBD2. The length of the CDR3 is 15 residues. The germline CDR1 and CDR2 sequences are DFQATT and SNEGSKA (reference sequence). Trimming at V came to 5 bases and at J to 3 bases, leaving 10 bases not matched to a gene. The CDR3 protein is CSAPTAGVGTDTQYF. The CDR3 nucleotides are TGCAGTGCTCCAACAGCGGGAGTGGGGACAGATACGCAGTATTTT.

To note about this clonotype: The junction shows a germline mismatch at one end, possibly a read error. For the CDR3, the DNA is TGTGCCAGCAGCTTAAGCCCCGACAGGGTCCCCCTCTTC. As protein: CASSLSPDRVPLF. The rearrangement uses TRBV7-3 and TRBJ2-1, with 7 bases fitting TRBD1. CDR3 length: 13 amino acids. Germline loops: CDR1 SGHTA, CDR2 FQGTGA.

The chain employs TRBV3-1 and TRBJ2-7; TRBD1 agrees at 7 bases. The CDR3 covers 14 residues. Germline V CDR1 and CDR2: LGHDT, YNNKEL (reference sequence). Losses at the gene ends were 5 bases for V and 3 bases for J; bases not matched to a gene: 7. The CDR3 protein is CASSIWTGDYEQYF. CDR3 DNA sequence: TGTGCCAGCAGCATCTGGACAGGAGACTACGAGCAGTACTTC.